This T cell receptor (beta chain) was sequenced in a study of blood T cell repertoires in COVID-19. CDR3 length: 14 residues. Looked up from germline, CDR1 is SNHLY and CDR2 is FYNNEI. The ends were cut back, 6 bases at V and 3 bases at J, with 13 bases in the middle. Produced via immunoSEQ multiplex PCR; TCRdb's table is partial and in-frame only. This repertoire shows approximately 500,000 clones, roughly 90% found once; its top ten account for roughly 1.9%. V usage is TRBV2 and J usage is TRBJ2-3; D perhaps matches TRBD1 (5 bases). The TCR comes from a woman in her forties who had recovered from COVID-19. The sequenced sample consisted of PBMCs or T cells enriched from blood (not recorded which). The CDR3 region is CASRVQGSTDTQYF. The CDR3 DNA reads as TGTGCCAGCAGGGTGCAGGGTAGTACAGATACGCAGTATTTT.